The 8 T cell receptor beta chains below all came from one sample that was sequenced in a study of blood T cell repertoires in COVID-19. TCRdb's copy holds only in-frame clones and misses some; the assay was immunoSEQ multiplex PCR. The sample has 95,000 or so clones, 70% to 90% seen once. Material: peripheral blood. All receptors derive from a human donor in a cohort sampled during active COVID-19.

The DNA of the CDR3 is TGCGCCAGCAGCCAGGACAGGGCTGTGAATCAGCCCCAGCATTTT. It specifies CASSQDRAVNQPQHF. The genes are TRBV4-1 and TRBJ1-5; 8 positions match TRBD1. CDR3 length equals 15 residues. Germline V gene sequence: CDR1 MGHRA, CDR2 YSYEKL. V trimming: 3 bases; J trimming: 4 bases; junction bases outside the gene matches: 5.

The chain recombines TRBV3-1 (or the pseudogene TRBV3-2) with TRBJ2-3, with 9 bases lining up with TRBD2. V shed 1 base, J shed 1 base, and the junction held 6 bases outside the gene matches. This CDR3 is 17 amino acids long. Per germline, CDR1 LGHDT and CDR2 YNNKEL (reference sequence). CDR3 DNA: TGTGCCAGCAGCCAAGGGGGACTAGCCTCCGGCACAGATACGCAGTATTTT. Protein: CASSQGGLASGTDTQYF.

The genes are TRBV7-9 and TRBJ2-3; 9 bases align to TRBD2. The CDR3 runs 17 residues. CDR1 and CDR2 from the germline V gene are SEHNR and FQNEAQ (reference sequence). J lost 1 base, V lost 0 bases, and 5 bases had no gene match. CDR3 region: CASSLAAGGPGTDTQYF. CDR3 DNA sequence: TGTGCCAGCAGCTTAGCGGCGGGGGGGCCGGGCACAGATACGCAGTATTTT.

DNA for the CDR3: TGTGCCAGCAGCTTAAACCCTGGGGCGGCCACCCTCCACTTT. This translates into CASSLNPGAATLHF. This chain uses TRBV7-9 with TRBJ1-6; D is perhaps TRBD1 (5 bases). Looked up from germline, CDR1 is SEHNR and CDR2 is FQNEAQ (reference sequence). CDR3 size: 14 residues. The germline V and J ends were trimmed by 2 bases and 14 bases, with 16 bases remaining between them.

V and J are TRBV7-2 and TRBJ1-3, with D perhaps matching TRBD1 (5 bases). CDR3 length equals 16 residues. V was clipped by 5 bases and J by 1 base, with 15 bases between them. Per germline, CDR1 SGHTA and CDR2 FQGNSA. DNA of the CDR3: TGTGCCAGCAGCGCAGTATCCAGGGTATCTGGAAACACCATATATTTT. Translation: CASSAVSRVSGNTIYF.

The chain employs TRBV30 and TRBJ1-1; tentatively, D is TRBD1 (6 bases). Germline V lookup: CDR1 GTSNPN, CDR2 SVGIG (reference sequence). Trimming cost V 2 bases and J 1 base, with 11 bases left between them. The CDR3 consists of 14 residues. CDR3 bases: TGTGCCTGGAGTTGGGGGCCGGGGAACACTGAAGCTTTCTTT. It translates to CAWSWGPGNTEAFF.

This clone was seen a handful of times. The chain has TRBV18 and TRBJ2-7, with unresolved D. The germline V and J ends were trimmed by 3 bases and 2 bases, with 11 bases remaining between them. Germline values: CDR1 KGHSH, CDR2 LQKENI. This CDR3 has 14 amino acids. The CDR3: CASSPSGRAYEQYF. The CDR3 DNA sequence: TGTGCCAGCTCACCCTCCGGTCGGGCCTACGAGCAGTACTTC.

CDR3 residues: CASSKDGRTSNQPQHF. CDR3 nucleotides: TGCGCCAGCAGTAAGGACGGGAGGACTTCCAATCAGCCCCAGCATTTT. The rearrangement links TRBV5-1 to TRBJ1-5, with D hard to call. The CDR3 sequence is 16 residues long. CDR1 is SGHRS, CDR2 YFSETQ, per germline. The germline V and J ends were trimmed by 5 bases and 3 bases, with 18 bases remaining between them.